Presented here are 19 T cell receptor beta chains from one specimen sequenced in a study of OX40 agonist ivuxolimab in advanced cancers. Sequencing was performed with immunoSEQ multiplex PCR; in TCRdb, only in-frame clones are kept and a portion is missing. The table lists roughly 93,000 clones, 92% of them singletons, with roughly 0.5% in the top ten. Specimen: CD4+ or CD8+ T cells sorted from blood, collected in a trial of the OX40 agonist ivuxolimab. These receptors originate from an adult with an advanced solid tumor such as melanoma, head and neck, liver or kidney cancer.

The CDR3 region has the DNA TGTGCCAGTACAGGGGCGGGAGAGACCCAGTACTTC. The encoded protein is CASTGAGETQYF. This rearrangement joins TRBV6-6 to TRBJ2-5, with 7 positions matching TRBD1. The CDR3 consists of 12 residues. From germline, CDR1 is MNHNY and CDR2 SVGAGI (reference sequence). V was clipped by 9 bases and J by 4 bases; unmatched bases: 5.

The V and J genes are TRBV5-1 and TRBJ2-3, with D possibly TRBD1 on 5 matching bases. The CDR3 is 18 residues long. Per the germline V gene, CDR1 is SGHRS and CDR2 is YFSETQ. Trimming left V 4 bases short and J 0 bases short, with 21 bases between. The CDR3 spells CASSLTPGPPTSTDTQYF. The DNA of the CDR3 is TGCGCCAGCAGCCTAACACCAGGGCCACCTACTAGCACAGATACGCAGTATTTT.

This clone was seen a handful of times. The gene calls are TRBV6-5 and TRBJ1-6, with TRBD1 as a possible D gene (5 bases). This CDR3 contains 15 residues. The V end lost 2 bases, the J end lost 9 bases, and 14 bases lay between the germline ends. The germline CDR1 and CDR2 sequences are MNHEY and SVGAGI. The CDR3 sequence is CASSYEGRAGSPLHF. CDR3 coding DNA: TGTGCCAGCAGTTACGAGGGCAGGGCGGGTTCACCCCTCCACTTT.

This clone was observed a single time. The J gene is TRBJ1-6, the V gene TRBV9; 7 positions agree with TRBD1. The length of the CDR3 is 17 residues. Germline V gene data show CDR1 as SGDLS and CDR2 as YYNGEE. V gave up 5 bases and J gave up 3 bases; unmatched junction bases: 11. The CDR3 spells CASSATRQGGYNSPLHF. CDR3 DNA sequence: TGTGCCAGCAGTGCCACCAGACAGGGAGGCTATAATTCACCCCTCCACTTT.

In its sample, this clone was seen once. The chain links TRBV19 to TRBJ1-5; D unresolved. The CDR3 has 14 residues. The V and J ends lost 6 bases and 1 base respectively, with 10 bases between them. CDR1 is LNHDA, CDR2 SQIVND, per germline (reference sequence). The CDR3 loop reads CASSNPPSNQPQHF. As DNA, the CDR3 is TGTGCCAGTAGCAACCCCCCCAGCAATCAGCCCCAGCATTTT. Looking up the rest from reference TRBV19 and TRBJ1-5 gives the full variable domain: DGGITQSPKYLFRKEGQNVTLSCEQNLNHDAMYWYRQDPGQGLRLIYYSQIVNDFQKGDIAEGYSVSREKKESFPLTVTSAQKNPTAFYLCASSNPPSNQPQHFGDGTRLSIL.

CDR3 loop: CAISDSFSNQPQHF. In DNA form, the CDR3 reads TGTGCCATCAGTGACAGTTTTAGCAATCAGCCCCAGCATTTT. The genes are TRBV10-3 and TRBJ1-5; D ambiguous. V shed 3 bases and J shed 0 bases, with 6 bases lying between them. Per the germline V gene, CDR1 is ENHRY and CDR2 is SYGVKD. This CDR3 is built from 14 residues.

The chain employs TRBV30 and TRBJ2-7; the D is unclear. Trimming shortened V by 4 bases and J by 2 bases, and 9 bases separated the two germline ends. Germline V gene sequence: CDR1 GTSNPN, CDR2 SVGIG (reference sequence). CDR3 length: 12 residues. The CDR3 loop reads CAWKVDTYEQYF. The CDR3, as DNA: TGTGCCTGGAAAGTAGACACCTACGAGCAGTACTTC. Combining the CDR3 with reference TRBV30 and TRBJ2-7 gives the whole variable domain SQTIHQWPATLVQPVGSPLSLECTVEGTSNPNLYWYRQAAGRGLQLLFYSVGIGQISSEVPQNLSASRPQDRQFILSSKKLLLSDSGFYLCAWKVDTYEQYFGPGTRLTVT.

This chain connects TRBV30 to TRBJ2-5; D perhaps matches TRBD1 (6 bases). The CDR3 has 14 residues. Per the germline V gene, CDR1 is GTSNPN and CDR2 is SVGIG (reference sequence). Between the trimmed V and J ends, which lost 2 bases and 5 bases, there was a span of 15 bases. This CDR3 reads CAWSTGQPQETQYF. CDR3 DNA sequence: TGTGCCTGGAGTACTGGACAGCCCCAGGAGACCCAGTACTTC.

The chain recombines TRBV11-3 with TRBJ2-1; 8 nucleotides agree with TRBD2. V trimming: 5 bases; J trimming: 0 bases; junction bases outside the gene matches: 6. Germline CDR1 and CDR2: SGHNT and YENEEA. The CDR3 consists of 16 residues. The CDR3: CASSTLAGSSYNEQFF. CDR3 in DNA: TGTGCCAGCAGCACGCTAGCGGGTAGCTCCTACAATGAGCAGTTCTTC.

As regards this clone: Germline and junction disagree at one end, which may indicate a read error. V usage is TRBV7-7 and J usage is TRBJ2-2; 8 bases align to TRBD1. Germline V CDR1 and CDR2: SSHAT, FNYEAQ (reference sequence). The CDR3 runs to 15 residues. The CDR3 sequence: CASSLGQGNTGELFF. Here the CDR3 DNA reads TGTGCTAGCAGCTTAGGACAGGGGAACACCGGGGAGCTGTTTTTT. The whole variable domain, filled in from reference TRBV7-7 and TRBJ2-2, reads GAGVSQSPRYKVTKRGQDVTLRCDPISSHATLYWYQQALGQGPEFLTYFNYEAQPDKSGLPSDRFSAERPEGSISTLTIQRTEQRDSAMYRCASSLGQGNTGELFFGEGSRLTVL.

V is TRBV5-1 and J is TRBJ1-5; 10 bases line up with TRBD1. CDR3 size: 15 residues. The junction had 3 bases not matched to a gene; V was cut back by 4 bases and J by 2 bases. Germline V CDR1 and CDR2: SGHRS, YFSETQ. This CDR3 reads CASSEGTGGNQPQHF. The CDR3 region has the DNA TGCGCCAGCAGCGAAGGGACAGGGGGCAATCAGCCCCAGCATTTT.

The V and J genes are TRBV5-1 and TRBJ2-2; TRBD2 matches 9 bases. Germline V gene lookup returns CDR1 SGHRS and CDR2 YFSETQ. V lost 4 bases and J lost 5; bases outside the gene matches: 6. The CDR3 is made up of 15 amino acids. The CDR3 sequence is CASSVSGSNTGELFF. CDR3 DNA sequence: TGCGCCAGCAGCGTTAGCGGGAGTAATACCGGGGAGCTGTTTTTT.

CDR3 in amino acids: CASSLAASGRAFHYEQYF. In nucleotides, the CDR3 is TGTGCCAGCAGCTTAGCTGCTAGCGGGAGGGCCTTTCACTACGAGCAGTACTTC. The J gene is TRBJ2-7, the V gene TRBV11-2; TRBD2 matches 12 bases. Germline V gene data show CDR1 as SGHAT and CDR2 as FQNNGV. Trimming removed 1 base from V and 3 bases from J; junction bases left unmatched: 10. The CDR3 has 18 amino acids.

This clone was seen only a few times. This sequence joins TRBV7-8 and TRBJ2-3, with 14 bases matching TRBD2. V lost 8 bases to trimming and J lost 5 bases; unmatched junction nucleotides: 6. This CDR3 is 15 amino acids long. Germline-derived CDR1 and CDR2 are SGHVS and FQNEAQ. The CDR3 nucleotides are TGTGCCAGCCGGACTAGCGGGGGGCGGGGAGATACGCAGTATTTT. Its translation is CASRTSGGRGDTQYF.

The chain recombines TRBV10-1 with TRBJ2-2; 11 bases align to TRBD2. With V trimmed by 8 bases and J by 2 bases, 1 base remained unmatched. Germline CDR1 WNHNN, CDR2 SYGVQD (reference sequence). The CDR3 length is 14 residues. The CDR3 DNA follows: TGCGCCAGCGGGACTAGCGGTAACACCGGGGAGCTGTTTTTT. Translation gives CASGTSGNTGELFF.

This chain connects TRBV19 to TRBJ2-2; possibly TRBD2 for D (6 bases). The germline gives CDR1 LNHDA, CDR2 SQIVND (reference sequence). The CDR3 has 14 residues. V was cut by 4 bases and J by 5 bases, with 11 bases left in between. CDR3 nucleotide sequence: TGTGCCAGTAGTAAAACCGCGGGGACCGGGGAGCTGTTTTTT. It specifies CASSKTAGTGELFF.

The rearrangement links TRBV29-1 to TRBJ2-7; 11 nucleotides align to TRBD1. The germline V gene encodes CDR1 SQVTM and CDR2 ANQGSEA. Trimming removed 6 bases from V and 6 bases from J; junction bases left unmatched: 7. This CDR3 has 13 residues. The CDR3 reads CSVEGTGGTEQYF. As DNA, the CDR3 is TGCAGCGTGGAGGGGACAGGGGGGACCGAGCAGTACTTC.

This clone was recorded once. The chain couples TRBV6-5 to TRBJ2-7; 11 bases agree with TRBD1. The germline CDR1 and CDR2 sequences are MNHEY and SVGAGI. The CDR3 spans 14 residues. J gave up 7 bases and V 5 bases, and 7 bases lay outside the gene matches. CDR3 loop: CASSGGQGAREQYF. CDR3 DNA sequence: TGTGCCAGCAGTGGAGGACAGGGGGCGAGGGAGCAGTACTTC.

Here the CDR3 reads CASWKGQVSTEAFF. The DNA for the CDR3 is TGTGCCAGCTGGAAAGGACAGGTGAGCACTGAAGCTTTCTTT. V and J are TRBV6-5 and TRBJ1-1, with 7 bases matching TRBD1. After removal of 8 bases from V and 4 bases from J, the junction contained 10 bases not matched to a gene. CDR3 length equals 14 residues. Germline CDR1 is MNHEY and CDR2 is SVGAGI.